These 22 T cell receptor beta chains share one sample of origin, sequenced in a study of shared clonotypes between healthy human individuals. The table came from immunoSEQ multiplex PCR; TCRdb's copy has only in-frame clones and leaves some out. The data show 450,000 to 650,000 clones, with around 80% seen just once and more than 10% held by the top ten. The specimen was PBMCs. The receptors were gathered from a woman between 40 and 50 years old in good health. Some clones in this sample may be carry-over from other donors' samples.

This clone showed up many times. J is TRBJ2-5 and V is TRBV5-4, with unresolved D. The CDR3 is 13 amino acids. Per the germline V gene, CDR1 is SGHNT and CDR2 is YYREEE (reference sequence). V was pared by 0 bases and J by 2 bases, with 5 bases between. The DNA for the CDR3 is TGTGCCAGCAGCTTGGTGGCTCAAGAGACCCAGTACTTC. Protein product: CASSLVAQETQYF.

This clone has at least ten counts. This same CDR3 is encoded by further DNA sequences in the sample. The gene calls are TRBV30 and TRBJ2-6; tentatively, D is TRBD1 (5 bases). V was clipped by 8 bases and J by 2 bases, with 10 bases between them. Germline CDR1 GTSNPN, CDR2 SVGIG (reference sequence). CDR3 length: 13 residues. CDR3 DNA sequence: TGTGCCGGAAGGGGTGCTGGGGCCAACGTCCTGACTTTC. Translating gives CAGRGAGANVLTF.

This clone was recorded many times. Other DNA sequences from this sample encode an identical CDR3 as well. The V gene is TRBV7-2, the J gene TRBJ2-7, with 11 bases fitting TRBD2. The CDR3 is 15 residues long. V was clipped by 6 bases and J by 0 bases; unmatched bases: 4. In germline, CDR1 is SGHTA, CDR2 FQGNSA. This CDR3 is CASSLLAGASYEQYF. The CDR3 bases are TGTGCCAGCAGTCTACTAGCGGGAGCCTCCTACGAGCAGTACTTC.

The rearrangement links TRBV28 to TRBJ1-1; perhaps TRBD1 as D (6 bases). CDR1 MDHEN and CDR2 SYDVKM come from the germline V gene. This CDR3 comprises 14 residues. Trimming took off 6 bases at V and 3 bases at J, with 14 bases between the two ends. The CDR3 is CASRQGRSDTEAFF. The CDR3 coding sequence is TGTGCCAGCAGGCAGGGGAGAAGCGACACTGAAGCTTTCTTT.

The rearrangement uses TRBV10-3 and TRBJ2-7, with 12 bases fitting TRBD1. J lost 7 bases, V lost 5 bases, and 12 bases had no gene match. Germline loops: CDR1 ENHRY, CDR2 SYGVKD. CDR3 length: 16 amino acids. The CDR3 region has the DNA TGTGCCATCAGTTACCGGGACAGGGGGCGCGGTGGGGAGCAGTACTTC. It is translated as CAISYRDRGRGGEQYF.

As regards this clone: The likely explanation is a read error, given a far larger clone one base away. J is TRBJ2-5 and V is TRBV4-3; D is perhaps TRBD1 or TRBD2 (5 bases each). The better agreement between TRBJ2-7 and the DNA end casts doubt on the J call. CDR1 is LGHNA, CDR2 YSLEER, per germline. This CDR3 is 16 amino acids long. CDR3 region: CASSQGLSGPRAEQYF. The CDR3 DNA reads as TGCGCCAGCAGCCAGGGATTATCGGGACCCCGGGCCGAGCAGTACTTC.

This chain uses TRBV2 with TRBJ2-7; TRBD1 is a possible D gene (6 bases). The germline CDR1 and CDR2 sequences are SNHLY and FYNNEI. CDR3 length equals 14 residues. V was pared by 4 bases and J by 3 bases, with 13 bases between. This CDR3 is CASSAGTLGYEQYF. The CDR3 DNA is TGTGCCAGCAGTGCCGGGACATTGGGCTACGAGCAGTACTTC.

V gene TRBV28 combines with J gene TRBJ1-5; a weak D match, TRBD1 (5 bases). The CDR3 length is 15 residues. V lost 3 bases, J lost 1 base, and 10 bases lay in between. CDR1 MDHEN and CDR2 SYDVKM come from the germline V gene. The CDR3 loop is CASSFRGWSNQPQHF. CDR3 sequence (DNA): TGTGCCAGCAGTTTTCGGGGCTGGAGCAATCAGCCCCAGCATTTT.

The CDR3 loop is CASSLRTGWYGYTF. CDR3 sequence (DNA): TGTGCCAGCAGTTTGCGGACAGGGTGGTATGGCTACACCTTC. The gene calls are TRBV6-5 and TRBJ1-2; 8 bases are a match to TRBD1. There are 14 residues in the CDR3. Germline CDR1 reads MNHEY; CDR2 reads SVGAGI. The trim removed 4 bases at V and 5 bases at J, leaving 6 bases unmatched.

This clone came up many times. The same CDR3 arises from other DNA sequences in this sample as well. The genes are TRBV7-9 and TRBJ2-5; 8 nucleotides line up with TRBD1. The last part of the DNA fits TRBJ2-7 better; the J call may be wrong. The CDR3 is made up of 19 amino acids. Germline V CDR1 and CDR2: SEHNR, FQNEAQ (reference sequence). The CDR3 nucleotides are TGTGCCAGCAGCTTAGCGGTGAGAACAGGGGGACTGGGGTCCTACGAGCAGTACTTC. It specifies CASSLAVRTGGLGSYEQYF.

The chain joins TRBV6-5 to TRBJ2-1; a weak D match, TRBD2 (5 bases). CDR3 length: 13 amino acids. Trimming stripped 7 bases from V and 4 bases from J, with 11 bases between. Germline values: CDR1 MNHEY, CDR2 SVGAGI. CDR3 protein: CASNPDSYNEQFF. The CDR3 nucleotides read TGTGCCAGCAACCCGGACTCTTACAATGAGCAGTTCTTC.

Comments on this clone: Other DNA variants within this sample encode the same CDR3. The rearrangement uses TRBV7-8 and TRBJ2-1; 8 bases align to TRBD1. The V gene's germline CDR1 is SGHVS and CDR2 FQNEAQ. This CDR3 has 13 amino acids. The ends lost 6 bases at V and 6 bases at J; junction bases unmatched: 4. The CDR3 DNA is TGTGCCAGCAGTTCAGACAGGGGCAATGAGCAGTTCTTC. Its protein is CASSSDRGNEQFF. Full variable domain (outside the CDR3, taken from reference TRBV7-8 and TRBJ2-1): GAGVSQSPRYKVAKRGQDVALRCDPISGHVSLFWYQQALGQGPEFLTYFQNEAQLDKSGLPSDRFFAERPEGSVSTLKIQRTQQEDSAVYLCASSSDRGNEQFFGPGTRLTVL.

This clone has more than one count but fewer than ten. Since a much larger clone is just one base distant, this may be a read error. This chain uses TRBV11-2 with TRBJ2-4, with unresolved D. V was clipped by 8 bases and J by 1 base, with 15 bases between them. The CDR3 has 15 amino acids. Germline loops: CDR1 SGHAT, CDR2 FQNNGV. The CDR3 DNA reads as TGTGCCAGCGGCCCCCATTCCGGGGCCAAAAACATTCAGTACTTC. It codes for CASGPHSGAKNIQYF. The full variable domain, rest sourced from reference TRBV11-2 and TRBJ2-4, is EAGVAQSPRYKIIEKRQSVAFWCNPISGHATLYWYQQILGQGPKLLIQFQNNGVVDDSQLPKDRFSAERLKGVDSTLKIQPAKLEDSAVYLCASGPHSGAKNIQYFGAGTRLSVL.

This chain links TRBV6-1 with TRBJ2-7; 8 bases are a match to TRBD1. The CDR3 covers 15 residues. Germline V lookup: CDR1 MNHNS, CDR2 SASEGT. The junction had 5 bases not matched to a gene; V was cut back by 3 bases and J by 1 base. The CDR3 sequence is CASSDPGQGSYEQYF. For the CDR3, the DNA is TGTGCCAGCAGTGACCCCGGACAGGGTTCCTACGAGCAGTACTTC.

CDR3 DNA sequence: TGCGCCAGCAGCCAAGATTTCCTAGCGGGAGACTACGAGCAGTACTTC. It encodes CASSQDFLAGDYEQYF. The chain carries TRBV4-3 and TRBJ2-7; 10 positions match TRBD2. This CDR3 comprises 16 residues. Germline loops: CDR1 LGHNA, CDR2 YSLEER. The V gene end was trimmed by 0 bases and the J gene end by 3 bases; junction bases not matched to a gene: 5.

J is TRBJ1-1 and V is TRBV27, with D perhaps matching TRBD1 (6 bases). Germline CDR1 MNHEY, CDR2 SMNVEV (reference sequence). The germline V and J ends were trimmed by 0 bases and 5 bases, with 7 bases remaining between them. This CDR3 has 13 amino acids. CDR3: CASSLSQGTEAFF. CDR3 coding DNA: TGTGCCAGCAGTTTATCTCAGGGGACTGAAGCTTTCTTT.

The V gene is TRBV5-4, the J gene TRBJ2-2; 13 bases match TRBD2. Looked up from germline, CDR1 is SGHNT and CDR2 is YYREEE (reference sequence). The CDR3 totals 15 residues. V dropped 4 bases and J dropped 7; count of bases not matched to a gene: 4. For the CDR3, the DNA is TGTGCCAGCAGCACCAGACTAGCGGGAGGCGGGGAGCTGTTTTTT. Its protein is CASSTRLAGGGELFF.

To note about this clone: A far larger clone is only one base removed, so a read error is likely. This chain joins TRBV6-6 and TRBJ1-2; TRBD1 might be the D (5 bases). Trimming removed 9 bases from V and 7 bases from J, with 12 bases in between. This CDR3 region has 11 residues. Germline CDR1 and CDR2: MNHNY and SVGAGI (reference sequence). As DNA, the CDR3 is TGTGCCAGTACGAGGGGAGCTGGCTACACCTTC. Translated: CASTRGAGYTF.

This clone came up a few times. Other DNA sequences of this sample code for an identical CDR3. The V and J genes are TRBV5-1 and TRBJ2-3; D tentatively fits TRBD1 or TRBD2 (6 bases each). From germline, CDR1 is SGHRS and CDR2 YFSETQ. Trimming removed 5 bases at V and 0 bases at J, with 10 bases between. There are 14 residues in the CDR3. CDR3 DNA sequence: TGCGCCAGCAGGGGGGGCACCAGCACAGATACGCAGTATTTT. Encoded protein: CASRGGTSTDTQYF. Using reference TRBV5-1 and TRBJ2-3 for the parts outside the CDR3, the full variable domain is KAGVTQTPRYLIKTRGQQVTLSCSPISGHRSVSWYQQTPGQGLQFLFEYFSETQRNKGNFPGRFSGRQFSNSRSEMNVSTLELGDSALYLCASRGGTSTDTQYFGPGTRLTVL.

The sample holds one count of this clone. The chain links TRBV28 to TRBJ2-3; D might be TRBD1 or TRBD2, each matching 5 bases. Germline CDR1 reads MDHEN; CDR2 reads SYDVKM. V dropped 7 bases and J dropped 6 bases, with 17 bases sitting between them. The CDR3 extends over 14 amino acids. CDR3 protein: CASTHRDPGDTQYF. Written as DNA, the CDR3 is TGTGCCAGCACCCACCGGGACCCGGGCGATACGCAGTATTTT.

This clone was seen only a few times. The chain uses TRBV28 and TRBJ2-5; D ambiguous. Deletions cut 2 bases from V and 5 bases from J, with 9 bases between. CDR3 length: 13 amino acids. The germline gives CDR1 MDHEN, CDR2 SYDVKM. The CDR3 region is CASSLKAGETQYF. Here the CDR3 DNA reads TGTGCCAGCAGTTTAAAGGCAGGCGAGACCCAGTACTTC.

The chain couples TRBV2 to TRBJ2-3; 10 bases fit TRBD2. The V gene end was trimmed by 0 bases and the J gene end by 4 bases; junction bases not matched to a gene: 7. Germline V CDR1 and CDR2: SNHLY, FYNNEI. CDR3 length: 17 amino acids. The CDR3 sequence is CASSEAPSGSFSDTQYF. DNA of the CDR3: TGTGCCAGCAGTGAAGCGCCTAGCGGGAGTTTTTCAGATACGCAGTATTTT.